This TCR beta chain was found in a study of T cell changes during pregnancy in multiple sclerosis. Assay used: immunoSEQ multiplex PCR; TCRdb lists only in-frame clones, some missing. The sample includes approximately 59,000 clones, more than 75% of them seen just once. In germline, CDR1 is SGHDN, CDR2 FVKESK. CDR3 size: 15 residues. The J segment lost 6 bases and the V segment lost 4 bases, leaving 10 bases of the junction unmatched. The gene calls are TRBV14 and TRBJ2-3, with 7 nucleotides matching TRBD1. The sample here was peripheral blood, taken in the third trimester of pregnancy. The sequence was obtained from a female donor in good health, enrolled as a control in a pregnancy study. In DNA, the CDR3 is TGTGCCAGCAGCCGAGAAAGGTTGACAGGGGATACGCAGTATTTT. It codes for CASSRERLTGDTQYF.